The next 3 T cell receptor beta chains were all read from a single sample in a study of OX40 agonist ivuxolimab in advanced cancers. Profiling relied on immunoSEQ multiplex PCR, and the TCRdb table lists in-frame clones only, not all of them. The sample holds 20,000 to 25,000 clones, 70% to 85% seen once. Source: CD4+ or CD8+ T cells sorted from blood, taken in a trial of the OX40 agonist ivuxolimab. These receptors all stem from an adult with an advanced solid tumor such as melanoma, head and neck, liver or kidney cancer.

CDR3 nucleotides: TGTGCCAGCAAAGGCCCGGCTAATTCACCCCTCCACTTT. Translated, it gives CASKGPANSPLHF. The chain carries TRBV6-5 and TRBJ1-6; D is undetermined. Trimming took 7 bases from V and 6 from J, leaving 10 bases between them. The V gene's germline CDR1 is MNHEY and CDR2 SVGAGI. The CDR3 runs to 13 residues.

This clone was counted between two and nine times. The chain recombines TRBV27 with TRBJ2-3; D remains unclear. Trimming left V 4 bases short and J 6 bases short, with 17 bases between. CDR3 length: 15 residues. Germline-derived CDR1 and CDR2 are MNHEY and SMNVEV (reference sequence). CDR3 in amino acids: CASSYLGGASDTQYF. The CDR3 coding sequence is TGTGCCAGCAGTTATCTGGGCGGTGCCTCGGATACGCAGTATTTT.

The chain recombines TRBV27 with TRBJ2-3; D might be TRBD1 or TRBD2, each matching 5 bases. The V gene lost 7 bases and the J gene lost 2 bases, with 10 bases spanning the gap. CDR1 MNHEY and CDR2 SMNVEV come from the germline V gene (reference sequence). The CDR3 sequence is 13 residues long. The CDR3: CASIGGYTDTQYF. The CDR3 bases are TGTGCCAGCATTGGGGGATACACAGATACGCAGTATTTT.